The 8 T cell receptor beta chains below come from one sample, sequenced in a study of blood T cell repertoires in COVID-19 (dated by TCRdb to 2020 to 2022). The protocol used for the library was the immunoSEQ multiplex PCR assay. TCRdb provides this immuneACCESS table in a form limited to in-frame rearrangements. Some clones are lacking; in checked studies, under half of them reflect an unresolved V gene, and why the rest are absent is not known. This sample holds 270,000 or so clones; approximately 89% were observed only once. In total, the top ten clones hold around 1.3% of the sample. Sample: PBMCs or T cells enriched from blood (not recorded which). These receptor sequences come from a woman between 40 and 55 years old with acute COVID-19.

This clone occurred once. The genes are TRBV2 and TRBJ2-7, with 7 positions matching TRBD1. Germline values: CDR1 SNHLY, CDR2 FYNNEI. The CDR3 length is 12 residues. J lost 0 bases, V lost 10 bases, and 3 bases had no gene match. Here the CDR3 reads CATGDSSYEQYV. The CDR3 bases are TGTGCCACCGGGGACAGCTCCTACGAGCAGTACGTC.

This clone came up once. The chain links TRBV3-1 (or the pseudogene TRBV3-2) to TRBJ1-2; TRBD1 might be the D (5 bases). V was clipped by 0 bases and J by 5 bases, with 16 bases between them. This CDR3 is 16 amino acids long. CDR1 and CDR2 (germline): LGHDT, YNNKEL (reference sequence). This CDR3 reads CASSQDSIGHKYGYTF. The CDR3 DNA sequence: TGTGCCAGCAGCCAAGATTCGATAGGACACAAATATGGCTACACCTTC.

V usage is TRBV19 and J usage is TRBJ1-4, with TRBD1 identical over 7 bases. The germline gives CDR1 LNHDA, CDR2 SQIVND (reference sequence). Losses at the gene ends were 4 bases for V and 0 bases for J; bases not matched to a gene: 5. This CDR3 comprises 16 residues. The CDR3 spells CASSRQGLATNEKLFF. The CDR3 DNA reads TGTGCCAGTAGTAGACAGGGCCTCGCAACTAATGAAAAACTGTTTTTT.

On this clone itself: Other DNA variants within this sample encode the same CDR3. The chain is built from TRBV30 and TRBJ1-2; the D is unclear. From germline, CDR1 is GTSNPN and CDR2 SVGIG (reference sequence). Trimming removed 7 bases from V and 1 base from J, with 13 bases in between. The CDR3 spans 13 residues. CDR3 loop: CASADGSNYGYTF. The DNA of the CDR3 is TGTGCCTCTGCCGATGGGAGTAACTATGGCTACACCTTC. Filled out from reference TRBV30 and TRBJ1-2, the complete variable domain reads SQTIHQWPATLVQPVGSPLSLECTVEGTSNPNLYWYRQAAGRGLQLLFYSVGIGQISSEVPQNLSASRPQDRQFILSSKKLLLSDSGFYLCASADGSNYGYTFGSGTRLTVV.

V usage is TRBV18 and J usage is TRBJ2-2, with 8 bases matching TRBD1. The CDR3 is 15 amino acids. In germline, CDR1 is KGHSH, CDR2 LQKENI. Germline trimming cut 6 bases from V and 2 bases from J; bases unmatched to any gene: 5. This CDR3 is CASSTTGGNTGELFF. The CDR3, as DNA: TGTGCCAGCTCGACAACAGGGGGTAACACCGGGGAGCTGTTTTTT.

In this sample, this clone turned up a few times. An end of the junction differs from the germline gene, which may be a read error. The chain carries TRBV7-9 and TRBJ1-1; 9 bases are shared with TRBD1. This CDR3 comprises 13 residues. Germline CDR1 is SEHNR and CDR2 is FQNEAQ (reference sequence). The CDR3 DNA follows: TGTGCCAGCAGCCTAGCCGGGACAGGGCAAGCTTTCTTT. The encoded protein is CASSLAGTGQAFF.

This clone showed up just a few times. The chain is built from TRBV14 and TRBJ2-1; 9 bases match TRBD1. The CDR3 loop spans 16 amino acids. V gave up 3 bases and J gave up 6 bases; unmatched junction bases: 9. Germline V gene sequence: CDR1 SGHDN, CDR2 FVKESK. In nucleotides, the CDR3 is TGTGCCAGCAGCCAGGAAAATGGACAGGGGACCAATGAGCAGTTCTTC. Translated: CASSQENGQGTNEQFF.

CDR3: CASSQVRGDSLRDSGNTIYF. The CDR3 DNA reads TGCGCCAGCAGCCAAGTGCGAGGGGACAGCCTTCGTGACTCTGGAAACACCATATATTTT. The rearrangement uses TRBV4-1 and TRBJ1-3; the match to TRBD1 covers 7 bases. The CDR3 consists of 20 residues. CDR1 is MGHRA, CDR2 YSYEKL, per germline. The ends lost 1 base at V and 0 bases at J; junction bases unmatched: 15.